One sample yielded the 3 T cell receptor beta chains listed below, sequenced in a study of blood T cell repertoires in COVID-19. Assay used: immunoSEQ multiplex PCR; TCRdb lists only in-frame clones, some missing. The repertoire holds approximately 180,000 clones, 80% to 90% seen once, with 2% to 2.5% in the top ten. The sequenced sample was PBMCs or T cells enriched from blood (not recorded which). The receptor source for this set is a woman aged 40 to 50 with acute COVID-19.

The rearrangement uses TRBV5-4 and TRBJ2-5; 9 nucleotides match TRBD2. Germline CDR1 is SGHNT and CDR2 is YYREEE (reference sequence). The V gene end was trimmed by 0 bases and the J gene end by 5 bases; junction bases not matched to a gene: 2. This CDR3 is built from 14 residues. DNA of the CDR3: TGTGCCAGCAGCTTGGCTAGCGGGATGGAGACCCAGTACTTC. Protein sequence: CASSLASGMETQYF.

A single count supports this clone. This chain connects TRBV6-5 to TRBJ1-4; weak D call: TRBD1 (6 bases). The germline gives CDR1 MNHEY, CDR2 SVGAGI. Deletions cut 0 bases from V and 0 bases from J, with 8 bases between. The CDR3 runs 16 residues. Here the CDR3 reads CASSYSAGATNEKLFF. The CDR3 DNA follows: TGTGCCAGCAGTTACTCGGCAGGGGCAACTAATGAAAAACTGTTTTTT.

This clone was seen just once. V is TRBV19 and J is TRBJ1-2, with a tentative D call TRBD1 (5 bases). CDR1 is LNHDA and CDR2 is SQIVND in the germline V gene (reference sequence). There are 12 residues in the CDR3. V was cut by 6 bases and J by 5 bases, with 10 bases left in between. The CDR3 here is CASRSPGYGYTF. CDR3 in DNA: TGTGCCAGTAGAAGCCCAGGGTATGGCTACACCTTC. The entire variable domain, with the rest obtained from reference TRBV19 and TRBJ1-2, is as follows: DGGITQSPKYLFRKEGQNVTLSCEQNLNHDAMYWYRQDPGQGLRLIYYSQIVNDFQKGDIAEGYSVSREKKESFPLTVTSAQKNPTAFYLCASRSPGYGYTFGSGTRLTVV.